The entry below gives a single T cell receptor (beta chain) sequence along with its context. Produced via immunoSEQ multiplex PCR; TCRdb's table is partial and in-frame only. The sample has 20,000 to 30,000 clones, around 90% seen once. This entry belongs to a study of blood T cell repertoires in COVID-19. Overall study: The analysed material was cDNA or gDNA that came from T cells, B-cell-depleted T cells, or PBMCs.

V shed 4 bases and J shed 7 bases, with 16 bases lying between them. This CDR3 contains 15 residues. Germline V gives CDR1 LGHDT, CDR2 YNNKEL (reference sequence). Sequencing was done on a sample of peripheral blood. This chain uses TRBV3-1 (or the pseudogene TRBV3-2) with TRBJ1-4; possibly TRBD1 for D (6 bases). This sequence was found in a human donor in a cohort sampled during active COVID-19. In DNA form, the CDR3 reads TGTGCCAGCAGCCGAAAATGGACAGAAGGTGAAAAACTGTTTTTT. Its protein is CASSRKWTEGEKLFF.